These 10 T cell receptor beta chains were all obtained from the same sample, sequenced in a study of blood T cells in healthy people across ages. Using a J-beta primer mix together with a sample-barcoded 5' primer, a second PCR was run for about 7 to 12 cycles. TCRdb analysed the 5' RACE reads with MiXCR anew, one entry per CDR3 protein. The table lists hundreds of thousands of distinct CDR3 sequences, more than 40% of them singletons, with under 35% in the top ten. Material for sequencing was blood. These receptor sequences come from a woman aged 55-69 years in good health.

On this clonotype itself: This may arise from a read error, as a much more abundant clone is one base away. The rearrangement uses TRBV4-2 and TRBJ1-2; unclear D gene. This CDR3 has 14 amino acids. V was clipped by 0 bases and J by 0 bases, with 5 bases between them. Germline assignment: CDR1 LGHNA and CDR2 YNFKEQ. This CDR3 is CASSQDSSNYGYTF. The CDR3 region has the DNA TGTGCCAGCAGCCAAGATAGTTCTAACTATGGCTACACCTTC.

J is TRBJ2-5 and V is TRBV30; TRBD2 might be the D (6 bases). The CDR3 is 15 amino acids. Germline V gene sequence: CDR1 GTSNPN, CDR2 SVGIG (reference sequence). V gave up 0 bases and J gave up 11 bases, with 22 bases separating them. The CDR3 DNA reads TGTGCCTGGAGTGTAACTGACCGGGAGCGGAATGAGCAGTACTTC. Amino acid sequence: CAWSVTDRERNEQYF.

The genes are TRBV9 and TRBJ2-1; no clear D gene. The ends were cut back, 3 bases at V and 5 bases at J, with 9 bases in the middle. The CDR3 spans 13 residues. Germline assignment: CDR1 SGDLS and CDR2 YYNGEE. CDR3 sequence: CASSAAQNNEQFF. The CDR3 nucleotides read TGTGCCAGCAGCGCGGCCCAAAACAATGAGCAGTTCTTC.

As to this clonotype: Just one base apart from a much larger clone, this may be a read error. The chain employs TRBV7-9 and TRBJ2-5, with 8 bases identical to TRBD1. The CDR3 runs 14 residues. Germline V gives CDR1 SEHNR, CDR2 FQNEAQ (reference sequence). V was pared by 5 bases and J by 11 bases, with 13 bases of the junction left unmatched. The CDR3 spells CASSQTGAVNEQYF. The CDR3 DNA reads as TGTGCCAGCAGCCAGACAGGGGCCGTCAATGAGCAGTACTTC.

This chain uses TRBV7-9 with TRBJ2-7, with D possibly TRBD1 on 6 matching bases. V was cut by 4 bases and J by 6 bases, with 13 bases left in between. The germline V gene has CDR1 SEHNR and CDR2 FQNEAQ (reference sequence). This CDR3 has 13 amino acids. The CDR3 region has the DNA TGTGCCAGCAGCTGGAACACAGGGAGCGAGCAGTACTTC. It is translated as CASSWNTGSEQYF. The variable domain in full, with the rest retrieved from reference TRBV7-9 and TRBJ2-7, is DTGVSQNPRHKITKRGQNVTFRCDPISEHNRLYWYRQTLGQGPEFLTYFQNEAQLEKSRLLSDRFSAERPKGSFSTLEIQRTEQGDSAMYLCASSWNTGSEQYFGPGTRLTVT.

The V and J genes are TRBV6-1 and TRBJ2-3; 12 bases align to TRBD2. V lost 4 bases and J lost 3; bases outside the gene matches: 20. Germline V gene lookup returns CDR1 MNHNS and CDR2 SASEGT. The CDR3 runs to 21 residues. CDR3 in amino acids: CASSGKLSGTSGRVRTDTQYF. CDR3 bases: TGTGCCAGCAGTGGCAAGTTATCCGGGACTAGCGGGCGAGTTAGGACAGATACGCAGTATTTT.

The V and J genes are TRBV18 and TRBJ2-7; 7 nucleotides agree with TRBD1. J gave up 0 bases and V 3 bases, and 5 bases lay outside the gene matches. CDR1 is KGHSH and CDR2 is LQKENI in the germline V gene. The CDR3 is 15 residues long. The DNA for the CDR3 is TGTGCCAGCTCACCGGGACAGCGCGGCTCCTACGAGCAGTACTTC. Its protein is CASSPGQRGSYEQYF.

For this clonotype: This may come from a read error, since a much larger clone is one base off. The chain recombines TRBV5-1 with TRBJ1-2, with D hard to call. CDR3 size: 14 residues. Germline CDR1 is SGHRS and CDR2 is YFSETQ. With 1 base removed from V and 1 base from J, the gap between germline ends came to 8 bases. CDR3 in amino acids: CASSLSGFNYGYTF. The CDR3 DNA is TGCGCCAGCAGCTTGAGCGGATTTAACTATGGCTACACCTTC. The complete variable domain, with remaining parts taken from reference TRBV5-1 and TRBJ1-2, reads KAGVTQTPRYLIKTRGQQVTLSCSPISGHRSVSWYQQTPGQGLQFLFEYFSETQRNKGNFPGRFSGRQFSNSRSEMNVSTLELGDSALYLCASSLSGFNYGYTFGSGTRLTVV.

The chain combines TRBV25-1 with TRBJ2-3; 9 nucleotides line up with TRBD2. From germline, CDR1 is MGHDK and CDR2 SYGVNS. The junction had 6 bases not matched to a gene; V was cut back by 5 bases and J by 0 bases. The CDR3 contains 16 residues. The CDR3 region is CASSRTSGYSTDTQYF. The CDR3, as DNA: TGTGCCAGCAGTCGAACTAGCGGGTATAGCACAGATACGCAGTATTTT.

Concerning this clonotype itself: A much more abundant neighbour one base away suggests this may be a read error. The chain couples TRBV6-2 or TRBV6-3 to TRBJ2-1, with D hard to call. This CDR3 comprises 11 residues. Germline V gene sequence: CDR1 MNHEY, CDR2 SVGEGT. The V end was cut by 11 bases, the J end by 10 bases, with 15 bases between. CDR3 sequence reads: CAGLLGKEQFF. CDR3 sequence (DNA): TGTGCCGGCCTCCTGGGAAAAGAGCAGTTCTTC.